The 6 T cell receptor beta chains reported below all come from one sample, sequenced in a study of blood T cell repertoires in COVID-19. Method: immunoSEQ multiplex PCR; TCRdb's copy keeps in-frame clones and lacks some. The data hold some 190,000 clones, with roughly 84% observed a single time. Sequenced input: peripheral blood. Receptors originate from an elderly woman with active or convalescent COVID-19.

This chain links TRBV19 with TRBJ2-5, with 7 positions matching TRBD1. V dropped 5 bases and J dropped 10; count of bases not matched to a gene: 10. CDR1 LNHDA and CDR2 SQIVND come from the germline V gene (reference sequence). CDR3 length: 13 amino acids. The chain's CDR3 is CASSPGTALSQYF. In DNA form, the CDR3 reads TGTGCCAGTAGTCCCGGGACAGCCCTGAGCCAGTACTTC.

The sample holds a few counts of this clone. This chain uses TRBV7-9 with TRBJ2-6; 11 nucleotides agree with TRBD1. CDR3 length: 17 amino acids. V dropped 3 bases and J dropped 3; count of bases not matched to a gene: 4. Germline V gene sequence: CDR1 SEHNR, CDR2 FQNEAQ (reference sequence). CDR3 loop: CASSFKDRGHGANVLTF. The DNA for the CDR3 is TGTGCCAGCAGCTTTAAGGACAGGGGGCATGGGGCCAACGTCCTGACTTTC.

The chain employs TRBV5-1 and TRBJ2-6; maybe TRBD1 (5 bases). The V end was cut by 0 bases, the J end by 0 bases, with 10 bases between. Germline CDR1 SGHRS, CDR2 YFSETQ. The CDR3 covers 17 residues. Here the CDR3 reads CASSLGPQASGANVLTF. For the CDR3, the DNA is TGCGCCAGCAGCTTGGGTCCACAGGCCTCTGGGGCCAACGTCCTGACTTTC.

The chain combines TRBV5-1 with TRBJ2-6; 7 bases match TRBD1. Germline V gene sequence: CDR1 SGHRS, CDR2 YFSETQ. The CDR3 runs to 17 residues. With 4 bases clipped from V and 3 bases from J, the junction kept 10 bases outside the gene matches. The DNA for the CDR3 is TGCGCCAGCAGCCCCGGGGACAGTTCGCTTGGGGCCAACGTCCTGACTTTC. It translates to CASSPGDSSLGANVLTF.

The chain uses TRBV5-1 and TRBJ1-2, with a possible D match to TRBD1 (6 bases). Trimming removed 5 bases at V and 6 bases at J, with 14 bases between. This CDR3 contains 13 residues. CDR1 SGHRS and CDR2 YFSETQ come from the germline V gene. CDR3 sequence reads: CASSRTVYDGYTF. CDR3 in DNA: TGCGCCAGCAGTCGGACAGTGTATGATGGCTACACCTTC. The whole variable domain, remainder taken from reference TRBV5-1 and TRBJ1-2, is KAGVTQTPRYLIKTRGQQVTLSCSPISGHRSVSWYQQTPGQGLQFLFEYFSETQRNKGNFPGRFSGRQFSNSRSEMNVSTLELGDSALYLCASSRTVYDGYTFGSGTRLTVV.

This rearrangement joins TRBV10-1 to TRBJ2-3, with D tentatively TRBD2 (5 bases). CDR3 length: 13 amino acids. Germline V gene sequence: CDR1 WNHNN, CDR2 SYGVQD (reference sequence). With 0 bases removed from V and 10 bases from J, the gap between germline ends came to 11 bases. CDR3: CASSESLREPQYF. CDR3 DNA sequence: TGCGCCAGCAGTGAGTCTTTAAGGGAGCCGCAGTATTTT.